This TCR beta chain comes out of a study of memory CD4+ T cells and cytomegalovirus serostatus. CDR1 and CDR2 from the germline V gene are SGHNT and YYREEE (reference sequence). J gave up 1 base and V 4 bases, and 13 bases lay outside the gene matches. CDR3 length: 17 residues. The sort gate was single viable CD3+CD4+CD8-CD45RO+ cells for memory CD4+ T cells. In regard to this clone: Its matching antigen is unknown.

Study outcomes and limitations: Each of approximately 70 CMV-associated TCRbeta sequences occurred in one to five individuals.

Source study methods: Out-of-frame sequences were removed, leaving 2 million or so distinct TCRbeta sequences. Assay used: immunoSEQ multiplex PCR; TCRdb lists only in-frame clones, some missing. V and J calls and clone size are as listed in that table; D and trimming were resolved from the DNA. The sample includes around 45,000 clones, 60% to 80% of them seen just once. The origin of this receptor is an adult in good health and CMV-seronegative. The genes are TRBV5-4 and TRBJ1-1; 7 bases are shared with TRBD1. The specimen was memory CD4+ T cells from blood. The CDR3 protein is CASSRSQARQGNTEAFF. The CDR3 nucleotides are TGTGCCAGCAGCAGATCCCAAGCTAGACAGGGGAACACTGAAGCTTTCTTT.